This T cell receptor beta chain originates from a study of T cells after yellow fever vaccination (dated by TCRdb to about 2019). In terms of the full investigation: Libraries from fractions with low cell numbers were prepared with the SMART-Seq v4 Ultra Low Input RNA kit. Blood was collected at multiple timepoints before and after primary and secondary immunization, and bulk PBMC replicates and cell subsets were isolated. Two healthy male donors, one aged 18 to 30 and one aged 30 to 40 years, were included in the cohort. To follow T-cell clones before and after both primary and booster YFV17D yellow fever vaccination, bulk TCR alpha and beta repertoires underwent longitudinal sequencing. The research as a whole found: After the booster, most of the clones that had expanded following primary vaccination were detected again (roughly 96% of CD4 and 80% to 90% of CD8), which suggests that memory was broadly maintained. Because only a couple of donors were included in the study, the extent to which the findings can be generalized is limited. The secondary T-cell response was weaker than the primary response but faster, peaking on day 5 instead of day 15. Computational filtering was required because FACS-sorted repertoires could contain abundant contaminating clonotypes from the bulk population. A small share of clonotypes occurred in both CD4 and CD8 compartments, likely arising from convergent recombination.

Only one count was recorded for this clonotype. No cognate antigen has been identified for it. It has no much larger one-base neighbor in the sample; base qualities were not kept. The germline V gene (reference sequence) provides CDR1 SGHNT and CDR2 YYREEE. Including cysteine and phenylalanine, the CDR3 has 14 amino acids. Only the CDR3 DNA is retained, 42 bases long and in frame from the first base. At the junction V is shortened by 4 bases and J by 4 bases; bases outside the gene matches: 5. The sample's treatment or condition label, decoded: live attenuated yellow fever vaccine strain. At each blood-draw timepoint, two biological replicates of bulk PBMCs were collected. PBMCs were isolated from peripheral blood using a standard Ficoll-Paque protocol. TriZol was used to extract RNA from bulk PBMCs, from CD4 and CD8 fractions, and from dextramer-positive and dextramer-negative fractions. TCR cDNA was made using 5'RACE template switching, a step that added a universal primer site and unique molecular identifiers. cDNA synthesis was primed from both the TCR alpha and TCR beta constant segments. Library amplification used two PCR steps, and the second PCR step added sample barcodes and sequencing adapters. Sequencing of libraries was performed on Illumina HiSeq 2500 (2x100 bp) or NovaSeq (2x150 bp). As for the original processing: MIGEC was used to demultiplex reads and collapse the reads into UMI consensus sequences, and MiXCR was used for V(D)J alignment. Vaccine-responding clonotypes were defined with edgeR using replicate PBMC samples, requiring FDR below 0.01 and a log2 fold change above 5 up to day 15. CD4 or CD8 identity was assigned to each bulk clonotype according to whether the clonotype was present at higher abundance in the sequenced CD4 repertoire or the sequenced CD8 repertoire. In TCRdb, the public reads were trimmed at Q25 with fastp and aligned with MiXCR, with productive beta chains retained. Rows matching on CDR3 protein sequence are summarized as one entry with the most common DNA and genes. TCRdb, rather than the study authors, made the V and J calls. The sample records approximately 550,000 distinct CDR3 sequences, about a fifth of which are singletons. Together, the top ten hold approximately 14% of the sample.

The sequencing here drew on PBMCs, taken 15 days after the yellow fever booster vaccination. The chain links TRBV5-4 with TRBJ1-2, with 9 middle bases fitting TRBD1. The TCR comes from a man younger than 40 who received the YFV17D yellow fever vaccine. The DNA is TGTGCCAGCAGCACACAGGGGGCAGGCTATGGCTACACCTTC. Translation gives CASSTQGAGYGYTF. The CDR3, completed at both ends by the reference TRBV5-4 and TRBJ1-2 genes, gives the full variable domain ETGVTQSPTHLIKTRGQQVTLRCSSQSGHNTVSWYQQALGQGPQFIFQYYREEENGRGNFPPRFSGLQFPNYSSELNVNALELDDSALYLCASSTQGAGYGYTFGSGTRLTVV.